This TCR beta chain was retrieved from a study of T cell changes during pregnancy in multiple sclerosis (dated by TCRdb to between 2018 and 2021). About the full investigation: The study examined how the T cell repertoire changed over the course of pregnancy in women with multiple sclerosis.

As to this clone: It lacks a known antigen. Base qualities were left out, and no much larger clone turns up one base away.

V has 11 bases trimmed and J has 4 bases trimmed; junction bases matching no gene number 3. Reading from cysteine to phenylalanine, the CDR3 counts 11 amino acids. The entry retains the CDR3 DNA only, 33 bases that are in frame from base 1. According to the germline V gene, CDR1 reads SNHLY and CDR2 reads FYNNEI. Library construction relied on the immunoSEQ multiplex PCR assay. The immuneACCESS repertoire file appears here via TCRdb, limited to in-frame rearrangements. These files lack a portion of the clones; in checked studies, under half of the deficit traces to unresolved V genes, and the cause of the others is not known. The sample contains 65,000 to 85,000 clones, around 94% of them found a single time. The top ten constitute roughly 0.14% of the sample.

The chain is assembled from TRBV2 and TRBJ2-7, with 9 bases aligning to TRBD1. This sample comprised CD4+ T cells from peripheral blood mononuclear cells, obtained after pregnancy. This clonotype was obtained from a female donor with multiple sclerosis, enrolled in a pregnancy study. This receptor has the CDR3 CAATGGYEQYF. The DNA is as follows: TGTGCCGCGACAGGGGGGTACGAGCAGTACTTC.